This is a list of T cell receptor beta chains from one sample in a study of T cell responses to AZD1222 COVID-19 vaccine. The method was immunoSEQ multiplex PCR; TCRdb's version includes in-frame clones alone and lacks a portion of them. The repertoire holds 100,000 or so clones, 88% seen once, with about 9.1% in the top ten. The sequences come from peripheral blood, collected on day 0 of AZD1222 vaccination. The receptors come from an adult in good health. Each CDR3 is given with its conserved first and last residue. Each record gives: CDR3 protein, CDR3 DNA, clone size, D gene, V gene, J gene. A D gene is named only where the DNA matches it firmly. Clone size appears in some rows only: once, few, many, or a class for an expanded clone.

CASSEGTDLYGYTF	TGCGCCAGCAGTGAGGGGACAGACCTCTATGGCTACACCTTC	once	TRBD1	TRBV10-2	TRBJ1-2
CASRLSANYGYTF	TGCGCCAGCAGGCTCAGCGCTAACTATGGCTACACCTTC	-	-	TRBV10-1	TRBJ1-2
CASSLGLAGDQETQYF	TGTGCCAGCAGCTTAGGGCTAGCGGGAGACCAAGAGACCCAGTACTTC	-	TRBD2	TRBV7-2	TRBJ2-5
CASSEGKRRAEAFF	TGTGCCAGCAGTGAGGGGAAGCGGAGGGCTGAAGCTTTCTTT	-	-	TRBV2	TRBJ1-1
CATSQGALTGELFF	TGTGCCACTTCACAGGGGGCTCTTACCGGGGAGCTGTTTTTT	once	TRBD1	TRBV10-3	TRBJ2-2
CASTSPGTRRGYEQYF	TGTGCCAGCACCTCACCCGGGACTAGGAGGGGCTACGAGCAGTACTTC	-	TRBD2	TRBV28	TRBJ2-7
CASSFSGTVTDTQYF	TGTGCCAGCAGCTTTAGCGGGACCGTCACAGATACGCAGTATTTT	few	TRBD2	TRBV5-4	TRBJ2-3
CASRGSTNEKLFF	TGTGCCAGCCGCGGATCAACTAATGAAAAACTGTTTTTT	-	-	TRBV28	TRBJ1-4
CASSLAASGVQYEQYF	TGTGCCAGCAGCTTAGCGGCTAGCGGCGTCCAGTACGAGCAGTACTTC	-	TRBD2	TRBV7-2	TRBJ2-7
CASSLAKHYGYTF	TGTGCCAGCAGTTTAGCGAAACATTATGGCTACACCTTC	-	-	TRBV27	TRBJ1-2
CASSLDGFSNQPQHF	TGCGCCAGCAGCTTGGATGGGTTTAGCAATCAGCCCCAGCATTTT	few	-	TRBV5-1	TRBJ1-5
CASSPQPSFRYGYTF	TGTGCCAGCAGTCCCCAACCCTCCTTTCGCTATGGCTACACCTTC	-	-	TRBV6-5	TRBJ1-2
CASRGTSGPQETQYF	TGTGCCAGCAGGGGGACTAGCGGACCCCAAGAGACCCAGTACTTC	-	TRBD2	TRBV6-5	TRBJ2-5
CASSQRGRAPGELFF	TGTGCCAGCAGCCAAAGAGGGAGGGCCCCCGGGGAGCTGTTTTTT	-	TRBD2	TRBV3-1/TRBV3-2	TRBJ2-2
CASRPTGVTDTQYF	TGTGCCAGCAGACCGACAGGGGTGACAGATACGCAGTATTTT	-	TRBD1	TRBV6-5	TRBJ2-3
CAISERPQGGGYTF	TGTGCCATCAGTGAGCGCCCACAGGGCGGTGGCTACACCTTC	-	-	TRBV10-3	TRBJ1-2
CASSRDRISYEQYF	TGCGCCAGCAGTAGGGACAGGATTTCCTACGAGCAGTACTTC	once	TRBD1	TRBV5-1	TRBJ2-7
CASSPTGGYEQYF	TGTGCCAGTAGTCCGACAGGGGGCTACGAGCAGTACTTC	once	TRBD1	TRBV19	TRBJ2-7
CASNPYSGNTIYF	TGTGCCAGCAACCCCTACTCTGGAAACACCATATATTTT	-	-	TRBV6-5	TRBJ1-3
CASSYVRTGGTYGYTF	TGTGCCAGCAGTTACGTCCGGACAGGGGGCACTTATGGCTACACCTTC	-	TRBD1	TRBV6-5	TRBJ1-2
CASSRFPPTEQYF	TGTGCCAGCAGCCGATTCCCACCGACCGAGCAGTACTTC	-	-	TRBV7-9	TRBJ2-7
CASSPLPGQGTHEQYF	TGTGCCAGCTCACCACTCCCGGGACAGGGTACCCACGAGCAGTACTTC	-	TRBD1	TRBV18	TRBJ2-7
CASSSLRGRGLKLFF	TGTGCCAGCAGTTCCCTAAGAGGCAGGGGCCTGAAACTGTTTTTT	-	-	TRBV28	TRBJ1-4
CATRDAGYGYTF	TGTGCCACTAGAGACGCTGGCTATGGCTACACCTTC	-	-	TRBV19	TRBJ1-2
CAISERETSNEQFF	TGTGCCATCAGTGAGCGGGAGACTTCCAATGAGCAGTTCTTC	-	-	TRBV10-3	TRBJ2-1
CASSLLGDGELFF	TGTGCCAGCAGTTTATTAGGTGACGGGGAGCTGTTTTTT	-	-	TRBV27	TRBJ2-2
CASSSRGEAFF	TGTGCCAGCAGTTCCAGGGGAGAGGCTTTCTTT	-	-	TRBV28	TRBJ1-1
CASSYSGDEQYF	TGTGCCAGCAGTTACTCGGGAGACGAGCAGTACTTC	-	-	TRBV6-6	TRBJ2-7
CASSRETDTQYF	TGTGCCAGCAGCAGAGAAACAGATACGCAGTATTTT	-	-	TRBV28	TRBJ2-3
CASGIAVNTGELFF	TGTGCCTCCGGGATAGCGGTGAACACCGGGGAGCTGTTTTTT	-	-	TRBV19	TRBJ2-2
CASSPTVNQPQHF	TGTGCCAGCAGCCCGACAGTTAATCAGCCCCAGCATTTT	-	-	TRBV3-1/TRBV3-2	TRBJ1-5
CAAGTGQPNEKLFF	TGCGCCGCCGGGACAGGTCAACCCAATGAAAAACTGTTTTTT	once	TRBD1	TRBV5-1	TRBJ1-4
CASSYSVPDRESPLHF	TGTGCCAGCAGTTACTCTGTTCCGGACAGGGAATCACCCCTCCACTTT	-	TRBD1	TRBV6-5	TRBJ1-6
CASSAELGGRYEQYF	TGTGCCAGCAGCGCTGAGTTGGGGGGGAGGTACGAGCAGTACTTC	-	TRBD2	TRBV5-5	TRBJ2-7
CASSDQGSSYEQYF	TGTGCCAGCAGTGACCAGGGGAGCTCCTACGAGCAGTACTTC	-	-	TRBV2	TRBJ2-7
CASRPSGSPEAFF	TGTGCCAGCAGACCCTCAGGGAGCCCTGAAGCTTTCTTT	-	-	TRBV6-5	TRBJ1-1
CASSLGRTGNGYTF	TGCGCCAGCAGCCTCGGTAGGACAGGGAATGGCTACACCTTC	-	TRBD1	TRBV5-1	TRBJ1-2
CASFGANTGELFF	TGTGCCAGCTTCGGGGCAAACACCGGGGAGCTGTTTTTT	-	-	TRBV2	TRBJ2-2
CASTPQGANTEAFF	TGTGCCAGTACTCCACAGGGGGCGAACACTGAAGCTTTCTTT	once	TRBD1	TRBV7-9	TRBJ1-1
CATSSGDTEAFF	TGTGCCACCAGCTCCGGAGACACTGAAGCTTTCTTT	-	-	TRBV15	TRBJ1-1
CASSPNSVYEQYF	TGTGCCAGCAGCCCCAATAGCGTCTACGAGCAGTACTTC	-	-	TRBV21-1	TRBJ2-7
CASSPSLNYGYTF	TGTGCCAGCAGCCCCAGTCTTAACTATGGCTACACCTTC	once	-	TRBV11-2	TRBJ1-2
CASSLGGQVEAFF	TGCGCCAGCAGCTTGGGGGGACAGGTTGAAGCTTTCTTT	once	TRBD1	TRBV5-1	TRBJ1-1
CASSPGGQSNQPQHF	TGTGCCAGCTCACCGGGCGGGCAGAGCAATCAGCCCCAGCATTTT	-	-	TRBV18	TRBJ1-5
CASSHPGLAYNSPLHF	TGTGCCAGCAGCCACCCGGGCCTGGCCTATAATTCACCCCTCCACTTT	-	-	TRBV3-1/TRBV3-2	TRBJ1-6